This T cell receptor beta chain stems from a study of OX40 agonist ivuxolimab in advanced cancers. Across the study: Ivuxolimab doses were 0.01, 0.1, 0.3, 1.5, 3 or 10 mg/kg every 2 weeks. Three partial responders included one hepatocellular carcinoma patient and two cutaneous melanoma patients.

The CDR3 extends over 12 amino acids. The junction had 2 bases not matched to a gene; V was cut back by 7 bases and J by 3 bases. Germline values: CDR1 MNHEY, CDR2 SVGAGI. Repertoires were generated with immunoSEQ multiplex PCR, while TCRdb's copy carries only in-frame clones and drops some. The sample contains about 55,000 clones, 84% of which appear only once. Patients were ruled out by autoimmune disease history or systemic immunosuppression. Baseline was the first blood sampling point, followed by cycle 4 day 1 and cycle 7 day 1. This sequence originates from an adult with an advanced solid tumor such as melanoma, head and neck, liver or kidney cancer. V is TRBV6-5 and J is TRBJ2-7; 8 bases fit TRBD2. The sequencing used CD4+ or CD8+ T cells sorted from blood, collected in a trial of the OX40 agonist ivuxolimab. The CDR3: CASTREGYEQYF. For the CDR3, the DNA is TGTGCCAGCACTCGGGAGGGCTACGAGCAGTACTTC.